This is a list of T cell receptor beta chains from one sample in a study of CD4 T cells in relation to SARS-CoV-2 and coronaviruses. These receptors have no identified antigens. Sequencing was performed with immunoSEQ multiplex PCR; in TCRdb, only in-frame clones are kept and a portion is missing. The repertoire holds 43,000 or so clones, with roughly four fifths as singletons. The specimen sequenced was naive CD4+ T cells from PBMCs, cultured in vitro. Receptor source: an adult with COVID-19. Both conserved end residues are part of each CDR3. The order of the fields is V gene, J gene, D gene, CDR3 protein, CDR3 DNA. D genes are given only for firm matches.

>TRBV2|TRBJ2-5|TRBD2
CASLTGTSGPGGTQYF
TGTGCCAGCCTAACCGGGACTAGCGGACCTGGGGGGACCCAGTACTTC
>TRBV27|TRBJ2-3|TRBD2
CASNLLGLAGAADTQYF
TGTGCCAGCAACTTATTGGGACTAGCGGGAGCGGCAGATACGCAGTATTTT
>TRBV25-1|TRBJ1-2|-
CASGGDPLSGYGYTF
TGTGCCAGCGGAGGGGACCCCCTAAGTGGTTATGGCTACACCTTC
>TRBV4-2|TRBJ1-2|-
CASRQLGGPPGYTF
TGTGCCAGCAGGCAATTGGGGGGGCCGCCGGGCTACACCTTC
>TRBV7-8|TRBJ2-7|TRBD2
CASSLGLLISYEQYF
TGTGCCAGCAGCTTGGGACTACTAATCTCCTACGAGCAGTACTTC
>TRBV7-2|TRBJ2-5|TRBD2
CASVSGRASWETQYF
TGTGCCAGCGTTAGCGGGAGGGCCTCGTGGGAGACCCAGTACTTC
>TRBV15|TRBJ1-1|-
CATSRAESVAFF
TGTGCCACCAGCAGGGCCGAGTCGGTAGCTTTCTTT
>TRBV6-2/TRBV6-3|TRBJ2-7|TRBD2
CASSYSSAQREFYEQYF
TGTGCCAGCAGTTACTCGTCGGCCCAGCGGGAGTTCTACGAGCAGTACTTC
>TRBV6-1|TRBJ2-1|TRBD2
CASSELPGRVNEQFF
TGTGCCAGCAGTGAACTACCAGGGAGGGTCAATGAGCAGTTCTTC
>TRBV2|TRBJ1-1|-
CASRTIRGTEAFF
TGTGCCAGCCGGACAATCCGGGGCACTGAAGCTTTCTTT
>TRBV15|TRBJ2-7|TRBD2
CATSRGPGTSGSIHEQYF
TGTGCCACCAGCAGAGGCCCCGGGACTAGCGGGAGTATCCACGAGCAGTACTTC
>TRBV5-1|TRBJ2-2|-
CASSLSGYPATGELFF
TGCGCCAGCAGCTTGTCTGGCTATCCGGCGACCGGGGAGCTGTTTTTT
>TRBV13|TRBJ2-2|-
CASSLVGTGELFF
TGTGCCAGCAGCTTAGTGGGGACCGGGGAGCTGTTTTTT
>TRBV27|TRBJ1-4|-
CASKRGLNEKLFF
TGTGCCAGCAAAAGGGGGTTAAATGAAAAACTGTTTTTT
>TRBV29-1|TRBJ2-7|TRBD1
CSVSPGTGGYEQYF
TGCAGCGTTAGTCCTGGGACAGGGGGCTACGAGCAGTACTTC
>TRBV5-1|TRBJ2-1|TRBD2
CASSFLAGGPSEQFF
TGCGCCAGCAGCTTCCTAGCGGGAGGGCCGAGTGAGCAGTTCTTC
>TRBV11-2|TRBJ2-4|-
CASSFTRAKNIQYF
TGTGCCAGCAGCTTCACTAGGGCCAAAAACATTCAGTACTTC
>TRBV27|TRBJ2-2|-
CASTPGTAAGELFF
TGTGCCAGCACGCCCGGGACCGCCGCCGGGGAGCTGTTTTTT
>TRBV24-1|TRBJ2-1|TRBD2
CATSDRSLWANQLAGGEQFF
TGTGCCACCAGTGATCGGAGTCTATGGGCGAATCAACTAGCGGGAGGTGAGCAGTTCTTC
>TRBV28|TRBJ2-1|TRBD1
CASSLDPTGGFRNEQFF
TGTGCCAGCAGTTTAGACCCCACAGGGGGCTTTCGGAATGAGCAGTTCTTC
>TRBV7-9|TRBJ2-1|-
CARFWSLNYNEQFF
TGTGCCAGGTTTTGGTCGTTGAACTACAATGAGCAGTTCTTC
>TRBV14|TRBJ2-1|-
CASSPGTRGKYNEQFF
TGTGCCAGCAGCCCCGGGACAAGGGGGAAATACAATGAGCAGTTCTTC